A single sample gave rise to the 26 T cell receptor beta chains below, sequenced in a study of identical twins. TCRdb reanalysed the 5' RACE reads using MiXCR and keeps one entry per CDR3 protein. The data hold 210,000 or so distinct CDR3 sequences, with about 16% observed a single time. In addition, the sample was reused for a study of T cells expressing NK-cell markers.

Sequenced sample: CD8+ T cells sorted from blood. These receptors were collected from a woman between 18 and 29 years old in good health.

This clonotype was picked up a small number of times. The CDR3 DNA reads TGTGCCAGCAGTCCCCTTTCAGCGGGAGGATCCTACGAGCAGTACTTC. As protein: CASSPLSAGGSYEQYF. The chain has TRBV27 and TRBJ2-7; 9 bases are shared with TRBD2. CDR3 length equals 16 residues. Losses at the gene ends were 5 bases for V and 1 base for J; bases not matched to a gene: 9. The germline gives CDR1 MNHEY, CDR2 SMNVEV (reference sequence).

On this clonotype: An end of the junction does not agree with germline; a read error may underlie this. V is TRBV9 and J is TRBJ2-5, with 7 bases fitting TRBD2. Per germline, CDR1 SGDLS and CDR2 YYNGEE. The CDR3 runs 12 residues. This chain's CDR3 is CASSPSLAPTSF. The DNA for the CDR3 is TGTGCCAGCAGCCCCTCACTAGCGCCGACTTCATTC.

The rearrangement joins TRBV4-3 to TRBJ2-1, with a possible D match to TRBD1 (6 bases). V lost 3 bases and J lost 4, with 10 bases in between. The CDR3 has 14 amino acids. From germline, CDR1 is LGHNA and CDR2 YSLEER. CDR3 DNA sequence: TGCGCCAGCAGCCAGGGTGGACAGTACAATGAGCAGTTCTTC. Protein product: CASSQGGQYNEQFF.

This clonotype was counted between two and nine times. The chain couples TRBV10-3 to TRBJ2-7; no clear D. The V end lost 6 bases, the J end lost 3 bases, and 9 bases lay between the germline ends. CDR3 length: 12 amino acids. CDR1 is ENHRY, CDR2 SYGVKD, per germline. The CDR3 loop is CAIREDGYEQYF. The CDR3 region has the DNA TGTGCCATCAGAGAGGACGGCTACGAGCAGTACTTC.

The chain is built from TRBV3-1 and TRBJ1-4; D remains unclear. Germline V gene sequence: CDR1 LGHDT, CDR2 YNNKEL (reference sequence). CDR3 length: 13 residues. With 0 bases removed from V and 13 bases from J, the gap between germline ends came to 12 bases. Written as DNA, the CDR3 is TGTGCCAGCAGCCAAGATCCCACCTCGGCACTGTTTTTT. Protein: CASSQDPTSALFF.

This clonotype was seen a few times. The chain carries TRBV5-5 and TRBJ2-1; 7 nucleotides line up with TRBD1. This CDR3 comprises 17 residues. The ends lost 4 bases at V and 0 bases at J; junction bases unmatched: 10. CDR1 and CDR2 (germline): SGHKS, YYEKEE (reference sequence). CDR3 sequence reads: CASSKGGARGSYNEQFF. In nucleotides, the CDR3 is TGTGCCAGCAGCAAAGGGGGCGCTAGGGGCTCCTACAATGAGCAGTTCTTC. Full variable domain (missing parts from reference TRBV5-5 and TRBJ2-1): DAGVTQSPTHLIKTRGQQVTLRCSPISGHKSVSWYQQVLGQGPQFIFQYYEKEERGRGNFPDRFSARQFPNYSSELNVNALLLGDSALYLCASSKGGARGSYNEQFFGPGTRLTVL.

This clonotype has a handful of counts. V and J are TRBV7-6 and TRBJ2-3; 8 bases are a match to TRBD2. Germline-derived CDR1 and CDR2 are SGHVS and FNYEAQ. This CDR3 has 16 amino acids. Trimming took 1 base from V and 0 from J; bases not matched to a gene: 3. CDR3 sequence: CASSLESGGSTDTQYF. DNA for the CDR3: TGTGCCAGCAGCTTAGAGTCGGGGGGGAGCACAGATACGCAGTATTTT.

This clonotype was observed a handful of times. The chain links TRBV29-1 to TRBJ2-1; D is ambiguous. The CDR3 consists of 11 residues. Trimming pared 7 bases from V and 0 bases from J, leaving 4 bases between. The germline CDR1 and CDR2 sequences are SQVTM and ANQGSEA. CDR3 sequence (DNA): TGCAGCGCCGCCTCCTACAATGAGCAGTTCTTC. This codes for CSAASYNEQFF.

The chain has TRBV7-3 and TRBJ2-1; D remains ambiguous. V was pared by 4 bases and J by 8 bases, with 12 bases between. Germline V gene sequence: CDR1 SGHTA, CDR2 FQGTGA. The CDR3 spans 13 residues. This CDR3 reads CASSSLGSDEQFF. The CDR3, as DNA: TGTGCCAGCAGCTCTCTGGGTTCGGATGAGCAGTTCTTC.

This clonotype has a handful of counts. This chain links TRBV6-1 with TRBJ2-1; TRBD2 matches 11 bases. Germline CDR1 and CDR2: MNHNS and SASEGT. The CDR3 runs to 15 residues. J lost 6 bases, V lost 4 bases, and 5 bases had no gene match. The CDR3 loop is CASSVSGGAVNEQFF. CDR3 nucleotide sequence: TGTGCCAGCAGTGTTAGCGGGGGGGCCGTCAATGAGCAGTTCTTC.

V usage is TRBV7-9 and J usage is TRBJ2-3, with 9 nucleotides matching TRBD2. Germline V gives CDR1 SEHNR, CDR2 FQNEAQ (reference sequence). The V segment lost 1 base and the J segment 2 bases; nucleotides outside the gene matches: 7. CDR3 length: 17 amino acids. CDR3: CASSLEEASGDTDTQYF. The CDR3 nucleotides are TGTGCCAGCAGCTTAGAGGAGGCTAGCGGGGACACAGATACGCAGTATTTT.

This clonotype was recorded a few times. V usage is TRBV3-1 and J usage is TRBJ2-7; no definite D call. This CDR3 spans 13 amino acids. Germline V gives CDR1 LGHDT, CDR2 YNNKEL (reference sequence). The V gene lost 5 bases and the J gene lost 3 bases, with 11 bases spanning the gap. CDR3 sequence: CASSTLVGYEQYF. The CDR3 coding sequence is TGTGCCAGCAGCACCCTAGTTGGCTACGAGCAGTACTTC.

The chain employs TRBV7-9 and TRBJ1-4, with 10 bases lining up with TRBD1. Per germline, CDR1 SEHNR and CDR2 FQNEAQ (reference sequence). The CDR3 loop spans 16 amino acids. V gave up 3 bases and J gave up 7 bases; unmatched junction bases: 8. The CDR3 sequence: CASSFASDRGLEKLFF. CDR3 nucleotides: TGTGCCAGCAGCTTCGCTAGCGACAGGGGGCTTGAAAAACTGTTTTTT.

This rearrangement joins TRBV3-1 to TRBJ2-7; 7 positions match TRBD1. The ends lost 4 bases at V and 2 bases at J; junction bases unmatched: 8. CDR3 length: 15 amino acids. In germline, CDR1 is LGHDT, CDR2 YNNKEL (reference sequence). CDR3 sequence reads: CASSLTGQITYEQYF. The CDR3 nucleotides read TGTGCCAGCAGCCTGACGGGACAGATCACCTACGAGCAGTACTTC.

This chain connects TRBV19 to TRBJ1-2; D call uncertain. CDR1 LNHDA and CDR2 SQIVND come from the germline V gene (reference sequence). V dropped 3 bases and J dropped 3 bases, with 14 bases sitting between them. The CDR3 extends over 15 amino acids. In DNA form, the CDR3 reads TGTGCCAGTAGTATGGCGATGTCTTCGTACTATGGCTACACCTTC. This codes for CASSMAMSSYYGYTF.

This clonotype was recorded a few times. The V and J genes are TRBV10-1 and TRBJ2-4, with D uncertain. V was pared by 6 bases and J by 11 bases, with 8 bases between. Germline loops: CDR1 WNHNN, CDR2 SYGVQD (reference sequence). The length of the CDR3 is 10 residues. CDR3 loop: CASREGFQYF. In DNA form, the CDR3 reads TGCGCCAGCAGGGAAGGGTTTCAGTACTTC.

This clonotype turned up a few times. The chain employs TRBV15 and TRBJ2-7, with TRBD1 identical over 7 bases. The CDR3 length is 15 residues. CDR1 and CDR2 from the germline V gene are LNHNV and YYDKDF (reference sequence). Unmatched junction bases numbered 13, after V lost 4 bases and J lost 7 bases. This CDR3 is CATSTYATGWREQYF. Written as DNA, the CDR3 is TGTGCCACCAGCACCTACGCGACAGGGTGGAGGGAGCAGTACTTC. Filled out from reference TRBV15 and TRBJ2-7, the complete variable domain reads DAMVIQNPRYQVTQFGKPVTLSCSQTLNHNVMYWYQQKSSQAPKLLFHYYDKDFNNEADTPDNFQSRRPNTSFCFLDIRSPGLGDTAMYLCATSTYATGWREQYFGPGTRLTVT.

This clonotype was found a few times. The chain joins TRBV7-9 to TRBJ1-1, with D unresolved. The CDR3 runs to 14 residues. CDR1 and CDR2 (germline): SEHNR, FQNEAQ (reference sequence). V was pared by 1 base and J by 4 bases, with 10 bases between. The CDR3 reads CASSLVKGITEAFF. The DNA of the CDR3 is TGTGCCAGCAGCTTAGTGAAGGGAATCACTGAAGCTTTCTTT. The full variable domain, its missing parts supplied by reference TRBV7-9 and TRBJ1-1, is DTGVSQNPRHKITKRGQNVTFRCDPISEHNRLYWYRQTLGQGPEFLTYFQNEAQLEKSRLLSDRFSAERPKGSFSTLEIQRTEQGDSAMYLCASSLVKGITEAFFGQGTRLTVV.

The chain employs TRBV9 and TRBJ2-7; possible D gene TRBD1, 6 bases. The germline V gene has CDR1 SGDLS and CDR2 YYNGEE. The CDR3 loop spans 14 amino acids. Trimming removed 0 bases from V and 4 bases from J, with 11 bases in between. CDR3 DNA: TGTGCCAGCAGCGTAGAAGCAGGGGATTACGAGCAGTACTTC. This codes for CASSVEAGDYEQYF.

This clonotype was detected only a few times. The chain joins TRBV14 to TRBJ2-2; 8 nucleotides agree with TRBD2. The CDR3 sequence is 15 residues long. Germline loops: CDR1 SGHDN, CDR2 FVKESK. With V trimmed by 5 bases and J by 5 bases, 7 bases remained unmatched. The CDR3 sequence is CASSDRLAITGELFF. The CDR3 nucleotides are TGTGCCAGCAGCGACCGACTAGCGATTACCGGGGAGCTGTTTTTT.

The V call is TRBV23-1, the J call TRBJ2-1, with TRBD2 as a possible D gene (5 bases). TRBV23-1 is given ORF status, its function remaining uncertain. V lost 0 bases and J lost 1, with 10 bases in between. This CDR3 contains 16 residues. CDR3 DNA: TGCGCCAGCAGTCAATCCGAGCGGACTTCCTACAATGAGCAGTTCTTC. This codes for CASSQSERTSYNEQFF.

A few counts support this clonotype. The chain carries TRBV7-9 and TRBJ2-1, with 8 bases identical to TRBD2. Trimming removed 1 base from V and 7 bases from J; junction bases left unmatched: 3. Germline-derived CDR1 and CDR2 are SEHNR and FQNEAQ (reference sequence). The CDR3 contains 14 residues. The CDR3 bases are TGTGCCAGCAGCTTAGTAGCGGGACTGAATGAGCAGTTCTTC. It is translated as CASSLVAGLNEQFF.

This clonotype has only a few counts. V gene TRBV5-1 combines with J gene TRBJ1-6; D perhaps matches TRBD1 (5 bases). Trimming took off 3 bases at V and 6 bases at J, with 19 bases between the two ends. This CDR3 contains 17 residues. Germline CDR1 SGHRS, CDR2 YFSETQ. The CDR3 nucleotides are TGCGCCAGCAGCTATCGAGGACATCCCTGGGGTAATTCACCCCTCCACTTT. This gives the protein CASSYRGHPWGNSPLHF.

This clonotype has more than one count but fewer than ten. The chain has TRBV5-4 and TRBJ2-1, with unresolved D. CDR3 length equals 15 residues. The V gene's germline CDR1 is SGHNT and CDR2 YYREEE (reference sequence). The V gene lost 4 bases and the J gene lost 1 base, with 12 bases spanning the gap. DNA of the CDR3: TGTGCCAGCAGCCAGGCGGCTGGATCCTACAATGAGCAGTTCTTC. Translation gives CASSQAAGSYNEQFF.

The V call is TRBV6-2 or TRBV6-3, the J call TRBJ2-7; D possibly corresponds to TRBD2 (6 bases). From germline, CDR1 is MNHEY and CDR2 SVGEGT. The CDR3 is made up of 12 amino acids. V lost 4 bases and J lost 2, with 6 bases in between. The CDR3, as DNA: TGTGCCAGCAGTTGGAGGGCCTACGAGCAGTACTTC. Residues: CASSWRAYEQYF.

This chain joins TRBV7-6 and TRBJ2-7; 7 bases agree with TRBD1. Germline-derived CDR1 and CDR2 are SGHVS and FNYEAQ. J lost 0 bases, V lost 5 bases, and 7 bases had no gene match. The length of the CDR3 is 15 residues. Here the CDR3 reads CASSNGQAPSYEQYF. CDR3 nucleotides: TGTGCCAGCAGCAATGGACAGGCCCCCTCCTACGAGCAGTACTTC.